This T cell receptor (beta chain) was profiled in a study of blood T cell repertoires in COVID-19. About the study: T cells, B-cell-depleted T cells, or PBMCs provided the cDNA or gDNA that served as material.

Those enrolled, adults aged 18 to 89 years, came from about two dozen US areas. Clinical histories supplied by participants themselves formed the basis of cohort assignment. In the authors' workflow: Reference gene primers were amplified, and this amplification served to estimate nucleated cell counts. Sequenced by immunoSEQ multiplex PCR; TCRdb stores in-frame clones only, minus some. The V and J calls and clone size are taken from that table; D and trimming were inferred from the DNA. The sample lists 250,000 or so clones, around 89% occurring once. V lost 4 bases and J lost 2; bases outside the gene matches: 21. Germline V gene lookup returns CDR1 MGHRA and CDR2 YSYEKL. CDR3 length: 20 amino acids.

The sequence was obtained from a woman aged 25 to 39 with acute COVID-19. Sequenced: PBMCs or T cells enriched from blood (not recorded which). The chain combines TRBV4-1 with TRBJ2-7, with 9 nucleotides matching TRBD2. CDR3 nucleotides: TGCGCCAGCAGCCCCCGAGAAGGGCGGGAGGGAGGAGGTGTTCCCTACGAGCAGTACTTC. This encodes CASSPREGREGGGVPYEQYF.